This TCR beta chain was captured in a study of blood T cells in healthy people across ages. Study-level findings and limits: A greater number of naive CD4+ cells and higher diversity distinguished long-lived donors from aged donors. Per million T cells, TCR beta diversity dropped about linearly as age rose. Diversity estimated from one million T cells was considered an underestimate.

This clonotype has only a few counts. The antigen remains undetermined. The CDR3 has 15 amino acids. Germline V CDR1 and CDR2: MGHRA, YSYEKL. The V gene lost 2 bases and the J gene lost 2 bases, with 12 bases spanning the gap. The use of a sample-barcoded 5' primer and a J-beta primer mix characterized a second PCR of roughly 7 to 11 cycles. A minimum of 2.5 million CDR3-containing paired-end reads was obtained for each sample. TCRdb used MiXCR to reprocess the 5' RACE reads, holding one entry per CDR3 protein. The sample includes approximately 1.5 million distinct CDR3 sequences, roughly 30% of them seen just once.

This receptor was identified in a woman in her thirties in good health. Input material: blood. V gene TRBV4-1 combines with J gene TRBJ1-2, with D possibly TRBD1 on 6 matching bases. CDR3 in DNA: TGCGCCAGCAGCCAACCCACGGGACAAAACTATGGCTACACCTTC. It encodes CASSQPTGQNYGYTF.